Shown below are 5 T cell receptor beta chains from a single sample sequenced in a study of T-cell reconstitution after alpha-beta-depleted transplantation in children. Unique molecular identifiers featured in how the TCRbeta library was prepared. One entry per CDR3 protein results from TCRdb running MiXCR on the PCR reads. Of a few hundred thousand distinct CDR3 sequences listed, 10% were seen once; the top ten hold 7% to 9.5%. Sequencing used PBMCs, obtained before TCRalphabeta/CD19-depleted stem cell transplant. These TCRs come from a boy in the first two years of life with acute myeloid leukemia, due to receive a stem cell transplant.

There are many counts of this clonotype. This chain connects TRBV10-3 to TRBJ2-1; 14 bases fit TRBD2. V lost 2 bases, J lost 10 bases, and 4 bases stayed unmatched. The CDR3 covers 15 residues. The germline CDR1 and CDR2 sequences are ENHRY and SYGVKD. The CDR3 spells CAISEGTSGSGEQFF. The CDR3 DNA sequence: TGTGCCATCAGTGAGGGGACTAGCGGGAGCGGGGAGCAGTTCTTC.

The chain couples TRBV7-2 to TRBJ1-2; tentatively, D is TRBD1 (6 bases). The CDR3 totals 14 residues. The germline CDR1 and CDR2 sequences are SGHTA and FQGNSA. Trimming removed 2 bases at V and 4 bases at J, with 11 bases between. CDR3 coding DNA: TGTGCCAGCAGCTTACTTAGGGGGGGCTATGGCTACACCTTC. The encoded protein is CASSLLRGGYGYTF.

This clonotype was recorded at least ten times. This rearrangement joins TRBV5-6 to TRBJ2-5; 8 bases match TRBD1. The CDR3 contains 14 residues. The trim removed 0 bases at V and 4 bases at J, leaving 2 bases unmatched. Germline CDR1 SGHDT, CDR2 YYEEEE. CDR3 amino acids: CASSLGTGRETQYF. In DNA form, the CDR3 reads TGTGCCAGCAGCTTGGGGACAGGGCGAGAGACCCAGTACTTC.

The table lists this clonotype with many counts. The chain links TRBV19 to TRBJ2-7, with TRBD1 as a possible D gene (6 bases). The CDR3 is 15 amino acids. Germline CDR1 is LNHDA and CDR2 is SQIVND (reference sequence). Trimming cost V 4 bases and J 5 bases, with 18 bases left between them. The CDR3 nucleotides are TGTGCCAGTAGTACCGTCGTCGACAGGTCCAACGAGCAGTACTTC. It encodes CASSTVVDRSNEQYF. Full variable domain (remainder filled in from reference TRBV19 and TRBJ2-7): DGGITQSPKYLFRKEGQNVTLSCEQNLNHDAMYWYRQDPGQGLRLIYYSQIVNDFQKGDIAEGYSVSREKKESFPLTVTSAQKNPTAFYLCASSTVVDRSNEQYFGPGTRLTVT.

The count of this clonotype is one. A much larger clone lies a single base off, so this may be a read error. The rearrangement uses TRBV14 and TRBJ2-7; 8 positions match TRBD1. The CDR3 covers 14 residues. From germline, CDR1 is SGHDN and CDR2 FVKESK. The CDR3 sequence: CAISPGQAVDEQYF. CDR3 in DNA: TGTGCCATCAGCCCGGGACAGGCCGTGGATGAGCAGTACTTC. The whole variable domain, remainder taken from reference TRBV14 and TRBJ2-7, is EAGVTQFPSHSVIEKGQTVTLRCDPISGHDNLYWYRRVMGKEIKFLLHFVKESKQDESGMPNNRFLAERTGGTYSTLKVQPAELEDSGVYFCAISPGQAVDEQYFGPGTRLTVT.